The text below deals with one T cell receptor beta chain. Its antigen is still unknown. J lost 0 bases, V lost 6 bases, and 5 bases had no gene match. The CDR3 length is 14 residues. Germline values: CDR1 MDHEN, CDR2 SYDVKM. The data originate from a study of a mutant IDH1 vaccine in newly diagnosed glioma. Study-level information: The study gave patients eight vaccinations in weeks 1, 3, 5, 7, 11, 15, 19, 23. Either 4-6 weeks after radiotherapy alone or alongside temozolomide, vaccination was begun.

Clones were read by immunoSEQ multiplex PCR, and TCRdb kept only the in-frame ones, dropping some. The table shows tens of thousands of clones, with over 75% occurring only once. As to time point: week 5, during vaccination. In every dose of vaccine, 300 ug of mutant IDH1 20-mer peptide was given alongside topical imiquimod. General study points: Pseudoprogression seemed unrelated to changes in top peripheral T cell clonotypes.

Sequenced here: PBMCs, sampled from a glioma patient whose treatment included an IDH1 peptide vaccine. This chain uses TRBV28 with TRBJ2-7; 7 nucleotides align to TRBD2. This TCR derives from a woman aged 50 to 65 with glioma. The CDR3: CASRSGTNSYEQYF. DNA of the CDR3: TGTGCCAGCAGATCCGGGACTAACTCCTACGAGCAGTACTTC.